This T cell receptor delta chain was obtained from a study of gamma-delta T cells after stem cell transplantation. Worth noting for this clone: TCRdb has a much larger clone's protein, which differs at residue 12 from the translation of this DNA, likely because of a read error; what is shown is the protein translated from the DNA.

TCRdb re-processed the RT-PCR reads using CATT. The sample comprises some 16,000 delta-chain clones, more than 7.5% of which are singletons, and approximately 66% rests with the top ten. CDR3 length: 16 amino acids. Germline V gene lookup returns CDR1 GEAIGNYY and CDR2 EKD. The sequence was obtained from a human donor. It is not recorded whose cells these are; they may come from a transplant donor. The rearrangement joins TRDV2 to TRDJ1, with 8 bases aligning to TRDD3. The sample comprised gamma-delta T cells. The CDR3 spells CACDILGDLYTGKLIF. The CDR3 DNA sequence: TGTGCCTGTGACATTTTGGGGGATCTTTACACCGGTAAACTCATCTTT.